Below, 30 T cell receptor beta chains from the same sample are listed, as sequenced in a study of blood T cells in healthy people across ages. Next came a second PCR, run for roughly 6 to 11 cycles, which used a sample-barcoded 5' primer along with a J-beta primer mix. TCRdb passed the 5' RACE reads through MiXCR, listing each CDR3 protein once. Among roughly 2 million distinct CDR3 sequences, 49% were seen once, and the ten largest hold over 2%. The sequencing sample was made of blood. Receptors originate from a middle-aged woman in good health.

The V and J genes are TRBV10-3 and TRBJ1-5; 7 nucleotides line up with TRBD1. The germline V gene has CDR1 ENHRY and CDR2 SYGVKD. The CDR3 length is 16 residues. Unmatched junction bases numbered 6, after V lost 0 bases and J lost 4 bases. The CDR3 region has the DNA TGTGCCATCAGTGAGTCAGGGACAGAGATAAATCAGCCCCAGCATTTT. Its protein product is CAISESGTEINQPQHF.

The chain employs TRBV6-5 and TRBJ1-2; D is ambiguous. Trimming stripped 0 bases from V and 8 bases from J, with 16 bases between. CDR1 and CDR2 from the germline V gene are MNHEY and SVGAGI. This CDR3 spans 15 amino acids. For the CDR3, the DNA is TGTGCCAGCAGTTACTCGATGGTCGGGTCGGACGGCTACACCTTC. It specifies CASSYSMVGSDGYTF.

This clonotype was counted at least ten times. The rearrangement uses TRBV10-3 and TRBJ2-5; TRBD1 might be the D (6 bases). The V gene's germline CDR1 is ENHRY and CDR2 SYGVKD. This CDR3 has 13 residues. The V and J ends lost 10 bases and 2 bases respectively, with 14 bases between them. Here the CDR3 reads CASCRTGQETQYF. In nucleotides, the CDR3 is TGTGCCAGCTGTAGAACAGGGCAAGAGACCCAGTACTTC.

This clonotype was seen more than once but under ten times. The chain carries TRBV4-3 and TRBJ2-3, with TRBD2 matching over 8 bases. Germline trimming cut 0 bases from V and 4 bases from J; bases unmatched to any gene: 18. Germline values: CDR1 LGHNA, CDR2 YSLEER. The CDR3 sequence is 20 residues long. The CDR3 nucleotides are TGCGCCAGCAGCCAAGAGCGACTGATTCGGGGGGGAGTTTCAGCAGATACGCAGTATTTT. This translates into CASSQERLIRGGVSADTQYF.

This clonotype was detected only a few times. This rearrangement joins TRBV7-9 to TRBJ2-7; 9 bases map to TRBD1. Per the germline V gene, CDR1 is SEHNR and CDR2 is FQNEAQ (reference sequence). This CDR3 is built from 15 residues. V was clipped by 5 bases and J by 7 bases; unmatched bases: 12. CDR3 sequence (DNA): TGTGCCAGCAGCAACCGGGACAGGGTAGGCAATGAGCAGTACTTC. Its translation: CASSNRDRVGNEQYF.

CDR3 sequence: CASSLGDPAETQYF. The CDR3 region has the DNA TGTGCCAGCAGCTTGGGAGACCCCGCGGAGACCCAGTACTTC. The rearrangement links TRBV5-4 to TRBJ2-5; D not resolved. Germline V gives CDR1 SGHNT, CDR2 YYREEE (reference sequence). The CDR3 loop spans 14 amino acids. Trimming pared 0 bases from V and 5 bases from J, leaving 11 bases between.

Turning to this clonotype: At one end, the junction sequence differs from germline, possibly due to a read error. This CDR3 reads CACSWKTGVRETQYF. CDR3 DNA: TGTGCCTGCAGTTGGAAAACAGGGGTCAGAGAGACCCAGTACTTC. The rearrangement joins TRBV27 to TRBJ2-5, with 7 bases aligning to TRBD1. This CDR3 has 15 residues. Germline CDR1 reads MNHEY; CDR2 reads SMNVEV (reference sequence).

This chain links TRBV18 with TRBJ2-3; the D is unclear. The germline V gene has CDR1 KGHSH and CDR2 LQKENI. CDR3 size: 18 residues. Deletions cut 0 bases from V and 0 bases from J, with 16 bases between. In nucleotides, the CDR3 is TGTGCCAGCTCACCACCGGTCGAACGATTTGCTAGCACAGATACGCAGTATTTT. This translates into CASSPPVERFASTDTQYF.

The CDR3 region is CASSLEGCAYTF. As DNA, the CDR3 is TGTGCCAGCAGCTTAGAGGGTTGCGCCTACACCTTC. The rearrangement links TRBV7-2 to TRBJ1-2; the D is unclear. Germline V lookup: CDR1 SGHTA, CDR2 FQGNSA. The CDR3 covers 12 residues. V gave up 1 base and J gave up 10 bases, with 10 bases separating them.

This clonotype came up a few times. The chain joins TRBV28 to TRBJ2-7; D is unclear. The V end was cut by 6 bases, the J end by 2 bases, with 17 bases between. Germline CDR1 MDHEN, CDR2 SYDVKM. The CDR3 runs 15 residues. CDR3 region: CASSLRGHSTYEQYF. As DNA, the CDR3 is TGTGCCAGCAGCCTCCGCGGCCATTCAACCTACGAGCAGTACTTC.

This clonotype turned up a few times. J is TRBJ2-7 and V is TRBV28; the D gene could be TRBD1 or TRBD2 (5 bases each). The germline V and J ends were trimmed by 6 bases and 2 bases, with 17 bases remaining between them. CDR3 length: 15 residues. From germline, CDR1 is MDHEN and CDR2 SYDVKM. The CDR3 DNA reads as TGTGCCAGCAGCCAAGCGGCGCAGGGAACCTACGAGCAGTACTTC. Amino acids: CASSQAAQGTYEQYF.

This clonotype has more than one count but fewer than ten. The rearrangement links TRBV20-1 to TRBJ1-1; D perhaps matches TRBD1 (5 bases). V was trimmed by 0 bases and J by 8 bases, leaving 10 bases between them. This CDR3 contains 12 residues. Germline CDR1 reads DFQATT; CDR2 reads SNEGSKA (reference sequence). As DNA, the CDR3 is TGCAGTGCTAGAGATCGCACAGGAGAAGCTTTCTTT. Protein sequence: CSARDRTGEAFF.

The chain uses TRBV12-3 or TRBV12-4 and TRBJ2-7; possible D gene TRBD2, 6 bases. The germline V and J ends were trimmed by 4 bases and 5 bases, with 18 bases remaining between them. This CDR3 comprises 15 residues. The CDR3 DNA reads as TGTGCCAGCAGTTGGGCGGGGCGAGCGAGGGACGAGCAGTACTTC. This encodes CASSWAGRARDEQYF.

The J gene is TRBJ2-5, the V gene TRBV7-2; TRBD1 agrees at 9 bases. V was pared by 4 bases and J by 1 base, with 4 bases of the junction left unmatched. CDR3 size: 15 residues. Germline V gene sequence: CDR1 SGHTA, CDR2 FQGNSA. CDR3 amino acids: CASSYGTGFQETQYF. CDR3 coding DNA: TGTGCCAGCAGCTACGGGACAGGGTTCCAAGAGACCCAGTACTTC.

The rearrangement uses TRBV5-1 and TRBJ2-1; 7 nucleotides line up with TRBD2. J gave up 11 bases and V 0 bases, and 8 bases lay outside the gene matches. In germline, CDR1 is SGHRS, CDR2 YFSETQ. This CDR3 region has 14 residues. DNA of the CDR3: TGCGCCAGCAGCTTGGATGTGGGCGGGAGTAAGCAGTTCTTC. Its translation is CASSLDVGGSKQFF.

CDR3 sequence: CASSRSGTINEQFF. DNA of the CDR3: TGTGCCAGCAGTCGCTCCGGGACTATCAATGAGCAGTTCTTC. The chain employs TRBV6-2 or TRBV6-3 and TRBJ2-1; TRBD2 matches at 7 bases. V was pared by 5 bases and J by 6 bases, with 7 bases of the junction left unmatched. CDR1 is MNHEY and CDR2 is SVGEGT in the germline V gene. This CDR3 is 14 amino acids long.

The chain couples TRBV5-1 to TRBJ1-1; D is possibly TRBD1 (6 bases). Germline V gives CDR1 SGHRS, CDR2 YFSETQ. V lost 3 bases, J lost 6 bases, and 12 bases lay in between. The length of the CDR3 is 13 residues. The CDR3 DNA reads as TGCGCCAGCAGCTCCGGAGGGGGTTCTGAAGCTTTCTTT. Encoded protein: CASSSGGGSEAFF.

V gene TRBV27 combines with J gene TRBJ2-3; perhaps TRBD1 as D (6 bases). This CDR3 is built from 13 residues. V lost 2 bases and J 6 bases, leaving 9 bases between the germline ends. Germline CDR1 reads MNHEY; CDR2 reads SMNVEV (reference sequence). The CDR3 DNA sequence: TGTGCCAGCAGTTTACAGGGGATTGATACGCAGTATTTT. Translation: CASSLQGIDTQYF.

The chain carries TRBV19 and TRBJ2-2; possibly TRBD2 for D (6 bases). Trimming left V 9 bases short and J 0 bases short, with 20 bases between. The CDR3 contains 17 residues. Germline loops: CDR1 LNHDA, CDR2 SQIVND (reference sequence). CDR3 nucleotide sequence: TGTGCCAGCTGGGGGGAGGCCCAAATACCGAACACCGGGGAGCTGTTTTTT. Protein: CASWGEAQIPNTGELFF. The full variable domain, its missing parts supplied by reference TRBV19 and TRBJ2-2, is DGGITQSPKYLFRKEGQNVTLSCEQNLNHDAMYWYRQDPGQGLRLIYYSQIVNDFQKGDIAEGYSVSREKKESFPLTVTSAQKNPTAFYLCASWGEAQIPNTGELFFGEGSRLTVL.

The CDR3 loop is CSASPGQYYGYTF. The CDR3 DNA is TGCAGTGCTAGTCCCGGACAGTACTATGGCTACACCTTC. This chain joins TRBV20-1 and TRBJ1-2, with D possibly matching TRBD1 (6 bases). This CDR3 has 13 residues. In germline, CDR1 is DFQATT, CDR2 SNEGSKA (reference sequence). V gave up 3 bases and J gave up 3 bases, with 11 bases separating them.

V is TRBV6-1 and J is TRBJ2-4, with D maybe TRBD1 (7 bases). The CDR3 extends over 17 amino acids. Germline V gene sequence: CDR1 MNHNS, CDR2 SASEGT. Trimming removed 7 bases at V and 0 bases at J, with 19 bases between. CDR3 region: CASIPGGQSLAKNIQYF. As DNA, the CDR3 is TGTGCCAGCATCCCCGGGGGACAGTCACTAGCCAAAAACATTCAGTACTTC.

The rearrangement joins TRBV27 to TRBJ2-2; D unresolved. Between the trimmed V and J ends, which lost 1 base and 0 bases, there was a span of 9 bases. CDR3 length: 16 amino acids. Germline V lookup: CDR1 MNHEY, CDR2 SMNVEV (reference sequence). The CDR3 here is CASSLWTYANTGELFF. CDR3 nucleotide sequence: TGTGCCAGCAGTTTATGGACCTACGCGAACACCGGGGAGCTGTTTTTT.

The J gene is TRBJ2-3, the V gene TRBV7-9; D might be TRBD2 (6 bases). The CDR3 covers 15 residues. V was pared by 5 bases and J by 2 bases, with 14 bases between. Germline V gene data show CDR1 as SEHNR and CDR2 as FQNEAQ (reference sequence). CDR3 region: CASSTWRGNTDTQYF. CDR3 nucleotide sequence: TGTGCCAGCAGCACATGGAGGGGTAACACAGATACGCAGTATTTT.

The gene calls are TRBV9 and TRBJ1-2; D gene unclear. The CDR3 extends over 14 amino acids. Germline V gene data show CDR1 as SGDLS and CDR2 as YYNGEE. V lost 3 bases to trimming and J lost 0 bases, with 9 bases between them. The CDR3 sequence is CASSARQPNYGYTF. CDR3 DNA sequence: TGTGCCAGCAGCGCCCGGCAGCCTAACTATGGCTACACCTTC.

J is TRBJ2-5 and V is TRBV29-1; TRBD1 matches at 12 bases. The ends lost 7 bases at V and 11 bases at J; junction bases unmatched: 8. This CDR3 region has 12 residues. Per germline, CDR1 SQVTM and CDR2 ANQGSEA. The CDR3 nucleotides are TGCAGCGCGGCCGGGACAGGGGGCGGGCAGTACTTC. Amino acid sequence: CSAAGTGGGQYF.

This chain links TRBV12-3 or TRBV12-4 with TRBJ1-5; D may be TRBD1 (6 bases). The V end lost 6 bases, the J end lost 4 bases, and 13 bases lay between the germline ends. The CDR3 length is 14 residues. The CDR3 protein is CASSGQSMNQPQHF. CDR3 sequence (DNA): TGTGCCAGCAGCGGACAGTCAATGAATCAGCCCCAGCATTTT.

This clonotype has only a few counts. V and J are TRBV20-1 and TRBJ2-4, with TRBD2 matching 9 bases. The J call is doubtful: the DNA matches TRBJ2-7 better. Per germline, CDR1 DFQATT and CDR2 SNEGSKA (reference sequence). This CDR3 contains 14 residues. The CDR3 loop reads CSASDQRGAYEQYF. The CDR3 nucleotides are TGCAGTGCTAGTGATCAGCGGGGGGCATACGAGCAGTACTTC.

The CDR3 DNA reads as TGTGCCAGCAGACCAGGGTCGGGCATGAACACTGAAGCTTTCTTT. Its protein is CASRPGSGMNTEAFF. The chain uses TRBV27 and TRBJ1-1, with a weak D call TRBD1 (5 bases). The V and J ends lost 6 bases and 0 bases respectively, with 14 bases between them. CDR3 length: 15 residues. Germline CDR1 MNHEY, CDR2 SMNVEV (reference sequence).

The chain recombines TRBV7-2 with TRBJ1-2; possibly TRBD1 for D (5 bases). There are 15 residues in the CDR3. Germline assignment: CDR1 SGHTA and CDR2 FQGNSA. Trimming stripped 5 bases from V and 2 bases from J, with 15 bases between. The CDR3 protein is CASSLPGGTNYGYTF. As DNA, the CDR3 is TGTGCCAGCAGCCTCCCGGGGGGAACAAACTATGGCTACACCTTC.

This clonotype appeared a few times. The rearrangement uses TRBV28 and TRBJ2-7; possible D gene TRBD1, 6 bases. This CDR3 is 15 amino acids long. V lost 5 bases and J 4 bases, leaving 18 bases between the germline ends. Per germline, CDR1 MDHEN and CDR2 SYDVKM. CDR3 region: CASSVRTGNAYEQYF. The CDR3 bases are TGTGCCAGCAGTGTCCGAACAGGGAATGCGTACGAGCAGTACTTC. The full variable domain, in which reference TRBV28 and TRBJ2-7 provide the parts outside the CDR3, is DVKVTQSSRYLVKRTGEKVFLECVQDMDHENMFWYRQDPGLGLRLIYFSYDVKMKEKGDIPEGYSVSREKKERFSLILESASTNQTSMYLCASSVRTGNAYEQYFGPGTRLTVT.